These 23 T cell receptor beta chains originate from one sample sequenced in a study of shared clonotypes between healthy human individuals. The naive CD8 fraction comprised CD45RO-negative cells positively selected for CCR7 and excluded terminally differentiated effector memory CD45RA+ cells. The method was immunoSEQ multiplex PCR; TCRdb's version includes in-frame clones alone and lacks a portion of them. The sample carries about 820,000 clones, almost 95% recorded once. Input material: naive CD8+ T cells sorted from blood. The receptors were gathered from a man aged 25 to 45 in good health.

The chain combines TRBV4-1 with TRBJ1-3, with D possibly TRBD1 on 6 matching bases. The CDR3 length is 15 residues. V was clipped by 0 bases and J by 4 bases, with 10 bases between them. Germline V gene sequence: CDR1 MGHRA, CDR2 YSYEKL. The CDR3 nucleotides are TGCGCCAGCAGCCAAGAGAACAGGGTGGGAAACACCATATATTTT. Translating it yields CASSQENRVGNTIYF.

This chain uses TRBV4-1 with TRBJ2-2; the D is unclear. The CDR3 totals 12 residues. Trimming took off 1 base at V and 5 bases at J, with 2 bases between the two ends. The germline gives CDR1 MGHRA, CDR2 YSYEKL. DNA for the CDR3: TGCGCCAGCAGCCAAGTTACCGGGGAGCTGTTTTTT. Encoded protein: CASSQVTGELFF.

CDR3 nucleotides: TGTGCCATCAGTGAGATAGGGGGTTCTGGGGGTGAGCAGTTCTTC. It yields the protein CAISEIGGSGGEQFF. The V and J genes are TRBV10-3 and TRBJ2-1, with D maybe TRBD1 (6 bases). The CDR3 contains 15 residues. The V end was cut by 2 bases, the J end by 9 bases, with 17 bases between. Germline lookup yields CDR1 ENHRY and CDR2 SYGVKD.

The CDR3 coding sequence is TGTGCCAGCAGCTTGGTGACTAGCGGACGAAACAATGAGCAGTTCTTC. Amino acid sequence: CASSLVTSGRNNEQFF. The chain couples TRBV5-5 to TRBJ2-1; 9 bases line up with TRBD2. The V gene's germline CDR1 is SGHKS and CDR2 YYEKEE (reference sequence). The CDR3 is 16 residues long. The ends lost 0 bases at V and 5 bases at J; junction bases unmatched: 6.

The chain uses TRBV4-3 and TRBJ2-7; maybe TRBD2 (5 bases). CDR3 length: 16 residues. CDR1 and CDR2 (germline): LGHNA, YSLEER. Trimming removed 1 base from V and 1 base from J, with 14 bases in between. The CDR3 coding sequence is TGCGCCAGCAGCCAAGCGAGAGCTGGAGGATCCTACGAGCAGTACTTC. Its protein product is CASSQARAGGSYEQYF.

This chain connects TRBV7-9 to TRBJ1-5; D is ambiguous. Germline V CDR1 and CDR2: SEHNR, FQNEAQ (reference sequence). V lost 2 bases and J 7 bases, leaving 9 bases between the germline ends. The CDR3 sequence is 13 residues long. CDR3 residues: CASSLLANQPQHF. The CDR3 DNA is TGTGCCAGCAGCTTACTGGCCAACCAGCCCCAGCATTTT. Full variable domain (rest looked up from reference TRBV7-9 and TRBJ1-5): DTGVSQNPRHKITKRGQNVTFRCDPISEHNRLYWYRQTLGQGPEFLTYFQNEAQLEKSRLLSDRFSAERPKGSFSTLEIQRTEQGDSAMYLCASSLLANQPQHFGDGTRLSIL.

CDR3 sequence: CAISETQWGGRNEQYF. The CDR3 DNA reads TGTGCCATCAGTGAGACCCAGTGGGGGGGCCGGAACGAGCAGTACTTC. The chain links TRBV10-3 to TRBJ2-7, with D perhaps matching TRBD2 (7 bases). The germline CDR1 and CDR2 sequences are ENHRY and SYGVKD. Trimming cost V 2 bases and J 5 bases, with 19 bases left between them. The length of the CDR3 is 16 residues.

The J gene is TRBJ1-2, the V gene TRBV10-2; perhaps TRBD1 as D (6 bases). CDR1 is WSHSY and CDR2 is SAAADI in the germline V gene. Deletions cut 2 bases from V and 4 bases from J, with 14 bases between. This CDR3 has 15 amino acids. CDR3 sequence (DNA): TGCGCCAGCAGTGAGACAGGGTACAGCGCCTATGGCTACACCTTC. Translating gives CASSETGYSAYGYTF.

This clone came up once. This chain links TRBV27 with TRBJ2-5, with 10 positions matching TRBD2. The germline V gene has CDR1 MNHEY and CDR2 SMNVEV (reference sequence). The V gene end was trimmed by 5 bases and the J gene end by 5 bases; junction bases not matched to a gene: 5. The CDR3 has 14 amino acids. DNA of the CDR3: TGTGCCAGCAGTCCCTGGACTAGCGGTGAGACCCAGTACTTC. Residues: CASSPWTSGETQYF.

The chain links TRBV29-1 to TRBJ2-1; no definite D call. This CDR3 has 12 residues. The germline V gene has CDR1 SQVTM and CDR2 ANQGSEA. Trimming took 2 bases from V and 12 from J, leaving 14 bases between them. In DNA, the CDR3 is TGCAGCGTTGAATTACGGGCCCCGTCGCAGTTCTTC. The encoded protein is CSVELRAPSQFF.

The rearrangement uses TRBV28 and TRBJ2-2, with D possibly being TRBD1 (6 bases). V was clipped by 2 bases and J by 1 base, with 11 bases between them. This CDR3 is 16 amino acids long. In germline, CDR1 is MDHEN, CDR2 SYDVKM. CDR3 sequence: CASSLVGGMNTGELFF. For the CDR3, the DNA is TGTGCCAGCAGTTTAGTAGGGGGAATGAACACCGGGGAGCTGTTTTTT.

This chain connects TRBV29-1 to TRBJ2-1; no reliable D call. Trimming pared 1 base from V and 8 bases from J, leaving 21 bases between. The V gene's germline CDR1 is SQVTM and CDR2 ANQGSEA. CDR3 length: 16 residues. CDR3 in DNA: TGCAGCGTTGAAGCAGGTATCGCTACGATCAGCTATGAGCAGTTCTTC. It yields the protein CSVEAGIATISYEQFF.

The genes are TRBV28 and TRBJ2-3, with 8 bases identical to TRBD2. Trimming cost V 2 bases and J 3 bases; bases outside gene matches: 7. Germline CDR1 is MDHEN and CDR2 is SYDVKM. The CDR3 loop spans 16 amino acids. The CDR3 here is CASSLVSGRSTDTQYF. CDR3 coding DNA: TGTGCCAGCAGTTTAGTAAGCGGGAGATCGACAGATACGCAGTATTTT.

The chain uses TRBV28 and TRBJ2-6; 7 nucleotides match TRBD1. The CDR3 contains 15 residues. The V gene end was trimmed by 6 bases and the J gene end by 1 base; junction bases not matched to a gene: 3. Germline V gene data show CDR1 as MDHEN and CDR2 as SYDVKM. The CDR3 loop reads CASSIRGSGANVLTF. The CDR3 DNA reads as TGTGCCAGCAGCATCAGGGGGTCTGGGGCCAACGTCCTGACTTTC.

Concerning this clone itself: Within the sample, other DNA sequences also encode this same CDR3. The gene calls are TRBV11-2 and TRBJ2-1; D possibly corresponds to TRBD2 (6 bases). The CDR3 has 13 residues. Germline V gene data show CDR1 as SGHAT and CDR2 as FQNNGV. Trimming cost V 3 bases and J 3 bases, with 6 bases left between them. This CDR3 is CASSLGLYNEQFF. CDR3 nucleotide sequence: TGTGCCAGCAGCTTGGGACTCTACAATGAGCAGTTCTTC.

V gene TRBV11-2 combines with J gene TRBJ2-7; 7 bases match TRBD2. The germline V gene encodes CDR1 SGHAT and CDR2 FQNNGV. This CDR3 region has 16 residues. The junction had 6 bases not matched to a gene; V was cut back by 0 bases and J by 1 base. CDR3 nucleotides: TGTGCCAGCAGCTTAGATCGCGCTAGCGGTTCCTACGAGCAGTACTTC. This codes for CASSLDRASGSYEQYF.

This clone appeared a few times. The chain couples TRBV5-1 to TRBJ2-7, with D possibly TRBD1 on 6 matching bases. Germline V gene data show CDR1 as SGHRS and CDR2 as YFSETQ. V was trimmed by 2 bases and J by 4 bases, leaving 13 bases between them. The CDR3 spans 14 residues. The CDR3 loop reads CASSFTGHSYEQYF. CDR3 sequence (DNA): TGCGCCAGCAGCTTTACGGGACACTCATACGAGCAGTACTTC.

The rearrangement uses TRBV2 and TRBJ2-7; D call uncertain. Trimming took 10 bases from V and 6 from J, leaving 13 bases between them. The germline V gene has CDR1 SNHLY and CDR2 FYNNEI. This CDR3 has 11 residues. The CDR3 DNA reads as TGTGCCACCCTTCGGTCTCTCGAGCAGTACTTC. It translates to CATLRSLEQYF.

The chain's CDR3 is CASSQGGRTDTQYF. The CDR3, as DNA: TGTGCCAGCAGCCAAGGGGGTCGGACAGATACGCAGTATTTT. V gene TRBV5-6 combines with J gene TRBJ2-3; possibly TRBD1 for D (6 bases). CDR1 and CDR2 from the germline V gene are SGHDT and YYEEEE. The length of the CDR3 is 14 residues. Trimming stripped 4 bases from V and 3 bases from J, with 12 bases between. Together with reference TRBV5-6 and TRBJ2-3, the CDR3 gives the full variable domain: DAGVTQSPTHLIKTRGQQVTLRCSPKSGHDTVSWYQQALGQGPQFIFQYYEEEERQRGNFPDRFSGHQFPNYSSELNVNALLLGDSALYLCASSQGGRTDTQYFGPGTRLTVL.

This chain links TRBV27 with TRBJ2-1; weak D call: TRBD2 (7 bases). The V and J ends lost 4 bases and 7 bases respectively, with 17 bases between them. The CDR3 extends over 15 amino acids. CDR1 MNHEY and CDR2 SMNVEV come from the germline V gene (reference sequence). CDR3 sequence: CASSSGGPMGNEQFF. The CDR3 nucleotides are TGTGCCAGCAGTTCGGGGGGCCCCATGGGGAATGAGCAGTTCTTC.

V and J are TRBV4-2 and TRBJ2-1; D remains ambiguous. There are 12 residues in the CDR3. V lost 3 bases and J 8 bases, leaving 8 bases between the germline ends. Germline V CDR1 and CDR2: LGHNA, YNFKEQ. This CDR3 is CASSQPPYEQFF. The CDR3 nucleotides read TGTGCCAGCAGCCAGCCACCATATGAGCAGTTCTTC.

This chain uses TRBV2 with TRBJ2-1, with 8 nucleotides matching TRBD2. The germline V gene encodes CDR1 SNHLY and CDR2 FYNNEI. Losses at the gene ends were 5 bases for V and 0 bases for J; bases not matched to a gene: 3. This CDR3 has 15 amino acids. The CDR3 DNA reads TGTGCCAGCAGTCAGCGGGAGTTCTCCTACAATGAGCAGTTCTTC. Translation gives CASSQREFSYNEQFF.

The chain employs TRBV7-2 and TRBJ1-1, with 8 bases identical to TRBD1. J lost 4 bases, V lost 5 bases, and 9 bases had no gene match. Per germline, CDR1 SGHTA and CDR2 FQGNSA. This CDR3 contains 15 residues. The CDR3 here is CASSVTRGLGTEAFF. CDR3 in DNA: TGTGCCAGCAGCGTAACCAGGGGGCTTGGCACTGAAGCTTTCTTT.